This T cell receptor (beta chain) comes out of a study of T cells in tumors and immune-related adverse events. This clone was found once. CDR3 size: 15 residues. CDR1 and CDR2 (germline): SGHTA, FQGNSA. V was clipped by 0 bases and J by 2 bases, with 10 bases between them. TCRdb's table, derived via immunoSEQ multiplex PCR, lists solely in-frame clones and lacks some. The sample consists of roughly 8,300 clones, roughly 92% of them appearing once. This sequence originates from a female donor with metastatic renal cell carcinoma. The sequencing here drew on lymph node tissue, taken from a patient treated with anti-PD-1 therapy. The chain carries TRBV7-2 and TRBJ1-1; D remains unclear. The CDR3 coding sequence is TGTGCCAGCAGCTTAGCTGTTAATATTAACACTGAAGCTTTCTTT. Protein: CASSLAVNINTEAFF.